This T cell receptor beta chain was found in a study of blood T cell repertoires in COVID-19. The V end lost 3 bases, the J end lost 9 bases, and 9 bases lay between the germline ends. In germline, CDR1 is MNHEY, CDR2 SMNVEV (reference sequence). This CDR3 is built from 13 residues. The method was immunoSEQ multiplex PCR; TCRdb's version includes in-frame clones alone and lacks a portion of them. The sample lists a few hundred thousand clones, 90% to 95% occurring once. Sequencing input: PBMCs or T cells enriched from blood (not recorded which). The clonotype comes from a woman in her 40s who had been exposed to COVID-19. V is TRBV27 and J is TRBJ1-6; D call uncertain. In nucleotides, the CDR3 is TGTGCCAGCAGTTTTTTGCGATCTTCACCCCTCCACTTT. Translated, it gives CASSFLRSSPLHF.